These 30 T cell receptor beta chains originate from one sample sequenced in a study of T cell responses to AZD1222 COVID-19 vaccine. TCRdb keeps only in-frame clones here, not all; method: immunoSEQ multiplex PCR. The sample contains 95,000 to 150,000 clones, 85% to 90% of which appear only once. Sample: peripheral blood, taken on day 0 of AZD1222 vaccination. All receptors derive from an adult in good health.

The chain recombines TRBV23-1 with TRBJ2-1; 10 bases fit TRBD1. TRBV23-1 is treated as an ORF (open reading frame) with a function not yet certain. This CDR3 is 17 amino acids long. Germline trimming cut 0 bases from V and 4 bases from J; bases unmatched to any gene: 6. The CDR3 nucleotides are TGCGCCAGCAGTCAATCCGGGCGGACAGGGGGGTACAATGAGCAGTTCTTC. Its protein is CASSQSGRTGGYNEQFF.

The gene calls are TRBV19 and TRBJ1-5; 10 bases are a match to TRBD1. From germline, CDR1 is LNHDA and CDR2 SQIVND (reference sequence). The CDR3 spans 17 residues. After removal of 4 bases from V and 2 bases from J, the junction contained 8 bases not matched to a gene. CDR3 region: CASSTLRTGGGNQPQHF. The DNA of the CDR3 is TGTGCCAGTAGTACCCTAAGGACAGGGGGAGGCAATCAGCCCCAGCATTTT.

The rearrangement links TRBV5-1 to TRBJ2-1; D is undetermined. The V gene's germline CDR1 is SGHRS and CDR2 YFSETQ. The V end was cut by 7 bases, the J end by 2 bases, with 10 bases between. The CDR3 has 13 residues. The CDR3 loop reads CASHIAAYNEQFF. Here the CDR3 DNA reads TGCGCCAGCCACATAGCTGCCTACAATGAGCAGTTCTTC.

This chain uses TRBV15 with TRBJ1-1; the D gene is possibly TRBD1 (5 bases). The CDR3 totals 14 residues. Trimming took off 3 bases at V and 7 bases at J, with 15 bases between the two ends. Germline-derived CDR1 and CDR2 are LNHNV and YYDKDF (reference sequence). The CDR3 DNA follows: TGTGCCACCAGCAGTGTGGGGGTGGCGGGTGAAGCTTTCTTT. It specifies CATSSVGVAGEAFF.

This clone appeared a single time. This rearrangement joins TRBV6-5 to TRBJ2-7; the D gene is possibly TRBD1 (6 bases). Trimming took off 4 bases at V and 0 bases at J, with 16 bases between the two ends. Germline CDR1 reads MNHEY; CDR2 reads SVGAGI. The length of the CDR3 is 16 residues. This CDR3 reads CASSWSRQVSSYEQYF. CDR3 nucleotides: TGTGCCAGCAGTTGGAGCCGACAGGTTAGCTCCTACGAGCAGTACTTC.

This clone appeared a single time. V is TRBV24-1 and J is TRBJ1-5, with D possibly being TRBD1 (6 bases). Trimming removed 7 bases at V and 2 bases at J, with 11 bases between. The CDR3 spans 14 residues. CDR1 KGHDR and CDR2 SFDVKD come from the germline V gene. The CDR3 sequence is CATSPDSRNQPQHF. The CDR3 nucleotides read TGTGCCACCAGCCCGGACAGCCGCAATCAGCCCCAGCATTTT.

This chain links TRBV10-3 with TRBJ2-1, with D perhaps TRBD1 (5 bases). Germline V lookup: CDR1 ENHRY, CDR2 SYGVKD. The CDR3 covers 11 residues. Trimming removed 11 bases at V and 10 bases at J, with 15 bases between. The CDR3 region has the DNA TGTGCCTCCAGAGACAGCCTCGAGCAGTTCTTC. Translating it yields CASRDSLEQFF.

The gene calls are TRBV5-5 and TRBJ2-7, with D hard to call. Germline CDR1 reads SGHKS; CDR2 reads YYEKEE (reference sequence). V lost 0 bases and J 0 bases, leaving 7 bases between the germline ends. The CDR3 loop spans 14 amino acids. The CDR3 region is CASSLAHNSYEQYF. The CDR3 DNA reads TGTGCCAGCAGCTTGGCCCATAACTCCTACGAGCAGTACTTC.

The chain has TRBV19 and TRBJ2-7; D not certain. Germline-derived CDR1 and CDR2 are LNHDA and SQIVND (reference sequence). Trimming took 2 bases from V and 0 from J, leaving 8 bases between them. CDR3 size: 14 residues. CDR3 sequence (DNA): TGTGCCAGTAGTATACACCTGAGCTCCTACGAGCAGTACTTC. This sequence encodes CASSIHLSSYEQYF.

As concerns this clone: It is unclear where the CDR3 begins or ends on the DNA, so no DNA is shown, and the CDR3 is as TCRdb lists it. The gene calls are TRBV21-1 and TRBJ2-1; the table names TRBD1, a call not compared with the DNA. TRBV21-1 has pseudogene status. Including both end residues, the CDR3 is 17 amino acids long. CDR3 amino acids: CASSKRWGLGSYNEQFF.

The chain combines TRBV7-8 with TRBJ2-2; the D gene could be TRBD1 or TRBD2 (6 bases each). With 11 bases removed from V and 0 bases from J, the gap between germline ends came to 10 bases. CDR1 is SGHVS and CDR2 is FQNEAQ in the germline V gene. The CDR3 consists of 13 residues. The CDR3 region is CACGTPNTGELFF. The CDR3 DNA sequence: TGTGCCTGCGGGACACCGAACACCGGGGAGCTGTTTTTT.

The chain uses TRBV7-8 and TRBJ1-5; TRBD1 is a possible D gene (5 bases). This CDR3 is 16 amino acids long. Trimming cost V 0 bases and J 4 bases, with 13 bases left between them. In germline, CDR1 is SGHVS, CDR2 FQNEAQ. The CDR3 DNA is TGTGCCAGCAGCTTAGCGAACGGGGCGAGTAATCAGCCCCAGCATTTT. It specifies CASSLANGASNQPQHF.

This chain links TRBV19 with TRBJ2-7, with D possibly TRBD2 on 5 matching bases. Per the germline V gene, CDR1 is LNHDA and CDR2 is SQIVND (reference sequence). The CDR3 length is 15 residues. V gave up 2 bases and J gave up 2 bases, with 13 bases separating them. DNA for the CDR3: TGTGCCAGTAGTATACAAGGACTGCCGACCTACGAGCAGTACTTC. It yields the protein CASSIQGLPTYEQYF.

V is TRBV28 and J is TRBJ1-2; TRBD1 matches 9 bases. The J segment lost 4 bases and the V segment lost 5 bases, leaving 8 bases of the junction unmatched. Looked up from germline, CDR1 is MDHEN and CDR2 is SYDVKM. CDR3 size: 15 residues. CDR3 loop: CASSTQTGGIYGYTF. CDR3 coding DNA: TGTGCCAGCAGTACTCAAACAGGGGGCATCTATGGCTACACCTTC.

The rearrangement links TRBV7-9 to TRBJ1-1; D possibly corresponds to TRBD1 (6 bases). CDR1 SEHNR and CDR2 FQNEAQ come from the germline V gene (reference sequence). The CDR3 totals 15 residues. With 7 bases removed from V and 3 bases from J, the gap between germline ends came to 18 bases. The CDR3 DNA reads TGTGCCAGCACCCCACAGGGCCTTGGGCACACTGAAGCTTTCTTT. It is translated as CASTPQGLGHTEAFF.

The rearrangement links TRBV5-5 to TRBJ2-2, with a weak D call TRBD1 (5 bases). This CDR3 region has 13 residues. V lost 7 bases and J lost 6, with 13 bases in between. Per germline, CDR1 SGHKS and CDR2 YYEKEE (reference sequence). CDR3 nucleotides: TGTGCCAGCCGGCGGCAGGGTCCCGGGGAGCTGTTTTTT. Its protein product is CASRRQGPGELFF.

The V and J genes are TRBV28 and TRBJ2-2; TRBD2 might be the D (6 bases). The V end lost 3 bases, the J end lost 0 bases, and 14 bases lay between the germline ends. Germline V CDR1 and CDR2: MDHEN, SYDVKM. The CDR3 loop spans 17 amino acids. The CDR3 loop is CASSFPDGGPNTGELFF. CDR3 in DNA: TGTGCCAGCAGTTTTCCTGACGGGGGACCGAACACCGGGGAGCTGTTTTTT.

The rearrangement joins TRBV5-1 to TRBJ2-7, with D perhaps assigned TRBD1 or TRBD2 (5 bases each). V lost 4 bases to trimming and J lost 3 bases, with 11 bases between them. This CDR3 is built from 13 residues. Germline values: CDR1 SGHRS, CDR2 YFSETQ. The chain's CDR3 is CASSEGRNYEQYF. The DNA for the CDR3 is TGCGCCAGCAGCGAGGGACGGAACTACGAGCAGTACTTC. Looking up the rest from reference TRBV5-1 and TRBJ2-7 gives the full variable domain: KAGVTQTPRYLIKTRGQQVTLSCSPISGHRSVSWYQQTPGQGLQFLFEYFSETQRNKGNFPGRFSGRQFSNSRSEMNVSTLELGDSALYLCASSEGRNYEQYFGPGTRLTVT.

This clone was picked up one time. V is TRBV6-5 and J is TRBJ2-7; 7 nucleotides match TRBD1. Trimming removed 6 bases from V and 2 bases from J; junction bases left unmatched: 7. The CDR3 consists of 14 residues. In germline, CDR1 is MNHEY, CDR2 SVGAGI. This chain's CDR3 is CASSITGVAYEQYF. The DNA of the CDR3 is TGTGCCAGCAGCATCACAGGGGTAGCCTACGAGCAGTACTTC.

A single count supports this clone. The V and J genes are TRBV11-2 and TRBJ2-6, with D tentatively TRBD1 (6 bases). V lost 5 bases to trimming and J lost 1 base, with 15 bases between them. This CDR3 contains 17 residues. Germline V gene data show CDR1 as SGHAT and CDR2 as FQNNGV. DNA for the CDR3: TGTGCCAGCAGCCAACATACAGGGTTATCTGGGGCCAACGTCCTGACTTTC. This codes for CASSQHTGLSGANVLTF.

The chain links TRBV5-1 to TRBJ1-1; D uncertain. Trimming took 4 bases from V and 8 from J, leaving 18 bases between them. CDR3 length: 14 residues. CDR1 and CDR2 (germline): SGHRS, YFSETQ. In DNA form, the CDR3 reads TGCGCCAGCAGCCCGGTGGGGAGTGCGGGAGAAGCTTTCTTT. Translated: CASSPVGSAGEAFF.

V is TRBV18 and J is TRBJ2-1; perhaps TRBD2 as D (6 bases). Per germline, CDR1 KGHSH and CDR2 LQKENI. CDR3 size: 15 residues. V was trimmed by 7 bases and J by 6 bases, leaving 19 bases between them. CDR3 residues: CASLQTSSAPNEQFF. The CDR3 nucleotides are TGTGCCAGCTTACAGACTAGTAGCGCTCCCAATGAGCAGTTCTTC.

This clone has only one observation. V is TRBV12-2 and J is TRBJ2-7. TRBV12-2 is described as a pseudogene. The CDR3 length is 11 residues. Here the CDR3 DNA reads TGTGCAAGTCGCCACCCCTCCGAGCAGTACTTC. It encodes CASRHPSEQYF.

CDR3 amino acids: CASSLPLDRQGRETGELFF. The CDR3 DNA reads as TGCGCCAGCAGCTTACCTCTAGACCGACAGGGGAGGGAAACCGGGGAGCTGTTTTTT. The chain is built from TRBV5-1 and TRBJ2-2; weak D call: TRBD1 (8 bases). V shed 2 bases and J shed 5 bases, with 25 bases lying between them. The CDR3 totals 19 residues. The germline CDR1 and CDR2 sequences are SGHRS and YFSETQ.

The rearrangement joins TRBV6-1 to TRBJ2-7; 7 nucleotides agree with TRBD1. Trimming at V came to 1 base and at J to 0 bases, leaving 3 bases not matched to a gene. From germline, CDR1 is MNHNS and CDR2 SASEGT. CDR3 length: 15 amino acids. As DNA, the CDR3 is TGTGCCAGCAGTGAAGTGACAGGGAGCTCCTACGAGCAGTACTTC. This sequence encodes CASSEVTGSSYEQYF.

CDR3 coding DNA: TGTGCCAGCAGCCGACGGACAGGGACTAATGAAAAACTGTTTTTT. Translating it yields CASSRRTGTNEKLFF. This chain links TRBV7-6 with TRBJ1-4; 8 bases map to TRBD1. The CDR3 length is 15 residues. The J segment lost 2 bases and the V segment lost 5 bases, leaving 4 bases of the junction unmatched. The V gene's germline CDR1 is SGHVS and CDR2 FNYEAQ.

This CDR3 reads CASIQGGTNYGYTF. DNA of the CDR3: TGTGCCAGCATCCAGGGGGGGACCAACTATGGCTACACCTTC. V is TRBV28 and J is TRBJ1-2, with 7 bases identical to TRBD1. CDR3 length equals 14 residues. Germline V gene data show CDR1 as MDHEN and CDR2 as SYDVKM. V dropped 7 bases and J dropped 2; count of bases not matched to a gene: 7.

The chain uses TRBV29-1 and TRBJ2-1; D perhaps matches TRBD1 (6 bases). Per germline, CDR1 SQVTM and CDR2 ANQGSEA. The CDR3 has 14 amino acids. The V end was cut by 7 bases, the J end by 14 bases, with 27 bases between. CDR3 residues: CSAQPGTPGQGKFF. The CDR3 DNA is TGCAGCGCTCAACCCGGGACACCGGGTCAGGGGAAGTTCTTC.

The V and J genes are TRBV7-2 and TRBJ1-1; D perhaps matches TRBD1 (5 bases). The CDR3 is 13 residues long. Germline V lookup: CDR1 SGHTA, CDR2 FQGNSA. V was pared by 7 bases and J by 6 bases, with 15 bases between. The CDR3 coding sequence is TGTGCCAGCACCTCGGGGGGTAGTGCTGAAGCTTTCTTT. Its protein is CASTSGGSAEAFF.

The chain joins TRBV29-1 to TRBJ2-7; D tentatively fits TRBD1 or TRBD2 (5 bases each). The CDR3 extends over 13 amino acids. Germline CDR1 and CDR2: SQVTM and ANQGSEA. The ends were cut back, 6 bases at V and 3 bases at J, with 15 bases in the middle. The CDR3 sequence: CSVPGTEIYEQYF. CDR3 DNA: TGCAGCGTCCCAGGGACGGAAATCTACGAGCAGTACTTC.